These 8 T cell receptor beta chains share one sample of origin, sequenced in a study of OX40 agonist ivuxolimab in advanced cancers. Here immunoSEQ multiplex PCR was the method, and the copy in TCRdb shows in-frame clones only, minus some. The top ten hold approximately 10% of the sample, which has about 20,000 clones, around 83% seen once. The source was CD4+ or CD8+ T cells sorted from blood, collected in a trial of the OX40 agonist ivuxolimab. These receptors were collected from an adult with an advanced solid tumor such as melanoma, head and neck, liver or kidney cancer.

The V and J genes are TRBV23-1 and TRBJ2-1; 11 bases map to TRBD2. TRBV23-1 is classed as an ORF, of uncertain function. CDR3 length equals 18 residues. J lost 10 bases, V lost 5 bases, and 19 bases had no gene match. This CDR3 is CASSVLAGALSVSEEQFF. The CDR3 bases are TGCGCCAGCAGTGTACTAGCGGGAGCCCTATCGGTCTCGGAAGAGCAGTTCTTC.

This chain connects TRBV9 to TRBJ2-1; 9 bases are a match to TRBD2. Germline V gene lookup returns CDR1 SGDLS and CDR2 YYNGEE. CDR3 length equals 15 residues. The junction had 7 bases not matched to a gene; V was cut back by 2 bases and J by 7 bases. The CDR3 coding sequence is TGTGCCAGCAGCGTGGCCGGGACTAGCATAAATGAGCAGTTCTTC. Encoded protein: CASSVAGTSINEQFF.

The chain is built from TRBV29-1 and TRBJ2-7; TRBD2 matches 8 bases. Germline CDR1 SQVTM, CDR2 ANQGSEA. The V segment lost 3 bases and the J segment 6 bases; nucleotides outside the gene matches: 13. The CDR3 sequence is 15 residues long. CDR3 loop: CSVEVEAGARGEQYF. The CDR3 coding sequence is TGCAGCGTTGAGGTGGAAGCGGGGGCGCGAGGCGAGCAGTACTTC.

This clone has only a few counts. This chain links TRBV7-3 with TRBJ2-7; no reliable D call. V was trimmed by 2 bases and J by 3 bases, leaving 14 bases between them. This CDR3 has 15 amino acids. Germline CDR1 SGHTA, CDR2 FQGTGA. The CDR3 sequence: CASSLYQSQSYEQYF. CDR3 DNA sequence: TGTGCCAGCAGCTTATATCAAAGTCAGAGCTACGAGCAGTACTTC.

This sequence joins TRBV5-6 and TRBJ2-5; D remains ambiguous. V lost 4 bases to trimming and J lost 0 bases, with 7 bases between them. The germline gives CDR1 SGHDT, CDR2 YYEEEE. CDR3 length equals 13 residues. In nucleotides, the CDR3 is TGTGCCAGCAGCCCGGAAAACCAAGAGACCCAGTACTTC. Its translation is CASSPENQETQYF.

V usage is TRBV27 and J usage is TRBJ2-7; D is unclear. The CDR3 sequence is 15 residues long. The germline CDR1 and CDR2 sequences are MNHEY and SMNVEV (reference sequence). V shed 6 bases and J shed 3 bases, with 18 bases lying between them. CDR3 protein: CASRDPFGSYYEQYF. CDR3 coding DNA: TGTGCCAGCAGAGACCCGTTCGGCAGCTACTACGAGCAGTACTTC.

This chain links TRBV6-5 with TRBJ2-1, with D possibly matching TRBD2 (6 bases). CDR3 length equals 15 residues. Germline CDR1 MNHEY, CDR2 SVGAGI. The germline V and J ends were trimmed by 4 bases and 9 bases, with 19 bases remaining between them. The CDR3 DNA reads TGTGCCAGCAGTTCGGGACTCGGGATCTTCAGTGAGCAGTTCTTC. As protein: CASSSGLGIFSEQFF.

This clone is a singleton in its sample. The sample contains more than one DNA sequence encoding this CDR3. The chain couples TRBV6-5 to TRBJ1-4, with TRBD1 matching over 8 bases. Germline V CDR1 and CDR2: MNHEY, SVGAGI. The CDR3 extends over 15 amino acids. V gave up 4 bases and J gave up 0 bases; unmatched junction bases: 1. The CDR3 nucleotides read TGTGCCAGCAGTTTGACAGGGGCAACTAATGAAAAACTGTTTTTT. Protein: CASSLTGATNEKLFF.